The T cell receptor beta chain under discussion was sequenced for a study of T cell changes during pregnancy in multiple sclerosis. The junction had 5 bases not matched to a gene; V was cut back by 2 bases and J by 2 bases. Germline V CDR1 and CDR2: KGHSH, LQKENI. The CDR3 runs 15 residues. Data came from immunoSEQ multiplex PCR; TCRdb stores just in-frame clones and leaves some out. The data hold more than 70,000 clones, with roughly 91% observed a single time. This sequence joins TRBV18 and TRBJ2-7, with TRBD1 matching 8 bases. The sequencing here drew on peripheral blood, taken after pregnancy. This receptor was taken from a female donor in good health, enrolled as a control in a pregnancy study. The CDR3 reads CASSPDRGRTYEQYF. DNA for the CDR3: TGTGCCAGCTCACCAGACAGGGGAAGGACCTACGAGCAGTACTTC. The complete variable domain, with remaining parts taken from reference TRBV18 and TRBJ2-7, reads NAGVMQNPRHLVRRRGQEARLRCSPMKGHSHVYWYRQLPEEGLKFMVYLQKENIIDESGMPKERFSAEFPKEGPSILRIQQVVRGDSAAYFCASSPDRGRTYEQYFGPGTRLTVT.